These 24 T cell receptor beta chains came from one sample sequenced in a study of shared clonotypes between healthy human individuals. Sequenced by immunoSEQ multiplex PCR; TCRdb stores in-frame clones only, minus some. The data hold under 2,500,000 clones, with 90% to 96% observed a single time. The source material was naive CD4+ T cells sorted from blood. Subset noted: CD45RA+ positively selected. These receptors all come from a man aged 18-30 years in good health.

In its sample, this clone was seen once. This chain joins TRBV28 and TRBJ1-1; D remains unclear. This CDR3 spans 14 amino acids. The germline gives CDR1 MDHEN, CDR2 SYDVKM. V was trimmed by 2 bases and J by 4 bases, leaving 11 bases between them. CDR3 in DNA: TGTGCCAGCAGTTTAATCTCTAAGGTCACTGAAGCTTTCTTT. It codes for CASSLISKVTEAFF.

The V call is TRBV30, the J call TRBJ1-3, with D perhaps TRBD1 (5 bases). Trimming removed 3 bases at V and 2 bases at J, with 11 bases between. The CDR3 extends over 14 amino acids. Germline V gene lookup returns CDR1 GTSNPN and CDR2 SVGIG (reference sequence). DNA of the CDR3: TGTGCCTGGAGCGCGACAGCTACTGGAAACACCATATATTTT. Its translation is CAWSATATGNTIYF.

The chain links TRBV28 to TRBJ2-7; TRBD1 matches 7 bases. The CDR3 has 16 amino acids. In germline, CDR1 is MDHEN, CDR2 SYDVKM. Germline trimming cut 4 bases from V and 2 bases from J; bases unmatched to any gene: 11. The DNA for the CDR3 is TGTGCCAGCAGTTCACCTGCCGGGACAGCTACCTACGAGCAGTACTTC. Translating it yields CASSSPAGTATYEQYF. Full variable domain (remainder filled in from reference TRBV28 and TRBJ2-7): DVKVTQSSRYLVKRTGEKVFLECVQDMDHENMFWYRQDPGLGLRLIYFSYDVKMKEKGDIPEGYSVSREKKERFSLILESASTNQTSMYLCASSSPAGTATYEQYFGPGTRLTVT.

The V and J genes are TRBV29-1 and TRBJ2-1; maybe TRBD2 (5 bases). V shed 3 bases and J shed 6 bases, with 9 bases lying between them. The CDR3 sequence is 12 residues long. Germline CDR1 is SQVTM and CDR2 is ANQGSEA. CDR3 residues: CSVESTSNEQFF. In DNA, the CDR3 is TGCAGCGTTGAGAGTACTAGCAATGAGCAGTTCTTC.

V gene TRBV30 combines with J gene TRBJ2-7; unclear D gene. Trimming removed 0 bases from V and 3 bases from J, with 12 bases in between. Germline V gene sequence: CDR1 GTSNPN, CDR2 SVGIG (reference sequence). The CDR3 has 14 amino acids. CDR3 in DNA: TGTGCCTGGAGTGTAGGAAGGACCTTCTACGAGCAGTACTTC. This encodes CAWSVGRTFYEQYF.

As regards this clone: This same CDR3 is encoded by further DNA sequences in the sample. The V gene is TRBV7-9, the J gene TRBJ1-4; D gene unclear. Between the trimmed V and J ends, which lost 3 bases and 0 bases, there was a span of 8 bases. There are 15 residues in the CDR3. Germline CDR1 SEHNR, CDR2 FQNEAQ (reference sequence). CDR3 amino acids: CASSFSGATNEKLFF. The CDR3 DNA reads as TGTGCCAGCAGCTTTAGTGGTGCAACTAATGAAAAACTGTTTTTT.

CDR3 loop: CAITRGESYEQYF. CDR3 bases: TGTGCCATCACCAGGGGCGAATCCTACGAGCAGTACTTC. This chain links TRBV10-3 with TRBJ2-7; D possibly corresponds to TRBD1 (6 bases). The CDR3 sequence is 13 residues long. Trimming shortened V by 7 bases and J by 1 base, and 11 bases separated the two germline ends. Germline CDR1 is ENHRY and CDR2 is SYGVKD.

This rearrangement joins TRBV7-8 to TRBJ2-1; D is undetermined. The length of the CDR3 is 12 residues. Looked up from germline, CDR1 is SGHVS and CDR2 is FQNEAQ. Deletions cut 2 bases from V and 4 bases from J, with 3 bases between. CDR3 DNA sequence: TGTGCCAGCAGCTTACAATACAATGAGCAGTTCTTC. Amino acid sequence: CASSLQYNEQFF.

The chain carries TRBV21-1 and TRBJ1-4; the table's TRBD1 call for D was not verified on the DNA. TRBV21-1 is noted as a pseudogene. CDR3 length equals 18 residues. The CDR3 region has the DNA TGTGCCAGCAGCAAACATTCCCAGGTTGGTAGGTCTAATGAAAAACTGTTTTTT. It is translated as CASSKHSQVGRSNEKLFF.

This chain connects TRBV4-3 to TRBJ2-7, with D unclear. Germline assignment: CDR1 LGHNA and CDR2 YSLEER. Between the trimmed V and J ends, which lost 0 bases and 0 bases, there was a span of 6 bases. The CDR3 spans 14 residues. The CDR3 is CASSQDYYSYEQYF. CDR3 nucleotides: TGCGCCAGCAGCCAAGACTACTACTCCTACGAGCAGTACTTC.

V and J are TRBV5-1 and TRBJ1-4, with a tentative D call TRBD1 (6 bases). The germline V gene encodes CDR1 SGHRS and CDR2 YFSETQ. With 2 bases removed from V and 0 bases from J, the gap between germline ends came to 17 bases. CDR3 length: 18 amino acids. CDR3 coding DNA: TGCGCCAGCAGCTTAACCGGGACACGTCGGGCAACTAATGAAAAACTGTTTTTT. Amino acid sequence: CASSLTGTRRATNEKLFF.

The J gene is TRBJ2-2, the V gene TRBV5-1; no clear D. The CDR3 loop spans 16 amino acids. Germline values: CDR1 SGHRS, CDR2 YFSETQ. The germline V and J ends were trimmed by 4 bases and 0 bases, with 13 bases remaining between them. As DNA, the CDR3 is TGCGCCAGCAGCGTATCTAGTACCGCGAACACCGGGGAGCTGTTTTTT. Translated, it gives CASSVSSTANTGELFF.

J is TRBJ1-2 and V is TRBV2; 10 positions agree with TRBD1. The J segment lost 7 bases and the V segment lost 4 bases, leaving 12 bases of the junction unmatched. The CDR3 runs to 16 residues. Germline V lookup: CDR1 SNHLY, CDR2 FYNNEI. The CDR3 nucleotides read TGTGCCAGCAGTGTCTCCCGGACAGGGGGGACCGGTGGCTACACCTTC. Its translation: CASSVSRTGGTGGYTF.

This clone was recorded only once. V and J are TRBV4-3 and TRBJ2-1; 12 nucleotides agree with TRBD2. Trimming at V came to 3 bases and at J to 7 bases, leaving 7 bases not matched to a gene. Germline assignment: CDR1 LGHNA and CDR2 YSLEER. The CDR3 length is 16 residues. The CDR3 region is CASSQGATSGRNEQFF. In nucleotides, the CDR3 is TGCGCCAGCAGCCAGGGGGCGACTAGCGGGAGAAATGAGCAGTTCTTC.

V and J are TRBV6-1 and TRBJ1-6; D unclear. CDR1 is MNHNS, CDR2 SASEGT, per germline. The CDR3 has 14 residues. Trimming cost V 4 bases and J 5 bases, with 9 bases left between them. CDR3 bases: TGTGCCAGCAGTGTTACAGAAAATAATTCACCCCTCCACTTT. Encoded protein: CASSVTENNSPLHF.

The genes are TRBV13 and TRBJ2-1, with 10 bases matching TRBD1. The germline gives CDR1 PRHDT, CDR2 FYEKMQ (reference sequence). This CDR3 has 15 residues. V dropped 2 bases and J dropped 7; count of bases not matched to a gene: 5. In DNA, the CDR3 is TGTGCCAGCAGCTTACGCCGGACAGGGGGAAATGAGCAGTTCTTC. This encodes CASSLRRTGGNEQFF.

The chain is built from TRBV28 and TRBJ2-7; 10 bases agree with TRBD1. CDR1 and CDR2 (germline): MDHEN, SYDVKM. V lost 5 bases, J lost 4 bases, and 8 bases stayed unmatched. The CDR3 spans 15 residues. CDR3 nucleotide sequence: TGTGCCAGCAGTGCCGGGACAGGGGCCATTTACGAGCAGTACTTC. It codes for CASSAGTGAIYEQYF.

The chain couples TRBV18 to TRBJ2-2, with D possibly being TRBD1 or TRBD2 (5 bases each). The V gene lost 2 bases and the J gene lost 6 bases, with 10 bases spanning the gap. Per the germline V gene, CDR1 is KGHSH and CDR2 is LQKENI. This CDR3 spans 14 amino acids. CDR3 bases: TGTGCCAGCTCACCAGGGACGGACTCCGGGGAGCTGTTTTTT. Translating gives CASSPGTDSGELFF.

The chain recombines TRBV6-1 with TRBJ1-5; perhaps TRBD1 as D (6 bases). This CDR3 has 16 amino acids. The V end lost 3 bases, the J end lost 1 base, and 13 bases lay between the germline ends. CDR1 and CDR2 (germline): MNHNS, SASEGT. This CDR3 reads CASSDGWGASNQPQHF. CDR3 DNA: TGTGCCAGCAGTGATGGTTGGGGGGCAAGCAATCAGCCCCAGCATTTT.

As to this clone: Other DNA sequences from this sample encode an identical CDR3 as well. The rearrangement uses TRBV6-1 and TRBJ2-3; the D is unclear. The CDR3 is 13 amino acids. Trimming stripped 0 bases from V and 1 base from J, with 2 bases between. Germline CDR1 and CDR2: MNHNS and SASEGT. CDR3 protein: CASSEAGTDTQYF. The CDR3 DNA reads as TGTGCCAGCAGTGAAGCGGGCACAGATACGCAGTATTTT.

The rearrangement uses TRBV10-3 and TRBJ1-1, with TRBD1 matching 9 bases. Germline V gene data show CDR1 as ENHRY and CDR2 as SYGVKD. The CDR3 runs to 14 residues. V lost 3 bases, J lost 4 bases, and 3 bases stayed unmatched. CDR3 nucleotides: TGTGCCATCAGTGACCAGACAGGGGGCACTGAAGCTTTCTTT. Its protein product is CAISDQTGGTEAFF.

This sequence joins TRBV4-3 and TRBJ1-2, with TRBD1 as a possible D gene (6 bases). The CDR3 length is 18 residues. Per the germline V gene, CDR1 is LGHNA and CDR2 is YSLEER. Trimming stripped 1 base from V and 5 bases from J, with 23 bases between. The CDR3 nucleotides read TGCGCCAGCAGCCAAGTCCCTGGGGGCGCATCCTTCCCTTATGGCTACACCTTC. It specifies CASSQVPGGASFPYGYTF.

The V call is TRBV4-1, the J call TRBJ2-1; 9 bases agree with TRBD2. The germline V gene encodes CDR1 MGHRA and CDR2 YSYEKL. V lost 1 base and J lost 0; bases outside the gene matches: 10. CDR3 length: 19 residues. The CDR3 nucleotides are TGCGCCAGCAGCCAAGGACTAGCGGCAATCTATGGCTCCTACAATGAGCAGTTCTTC. Its protein is CASSQGLAAIYGSYNEQFF.

The chain couples TRBV5-1 to TRBJ2-1; 8 bases line up with TRBD2. The V and J ends lost 4 bases and 5 bases, in that order; junction bases with no gene match: 5. Germline-derived CDR1 and CDR2 are SGHRS and YFSETQ. There are 14 residues in the CDR3. In DNA, the CDR3 is TGCGCCAGCAGCGGGGGACTAGTTAACAATGAGCAGTTCTTC. It is translated as CASSGGLVNNEQFF.